This TCR beta chain is drawn from a study of shared clonotypes between healthy human individuals. Study results and caveats: Sorted-subset sequencing was shown by rarefaction to be incomplete despite large depth.

Donors comprised healthy HIV-negative adults lacking recent acute infections or vaccinations. Investigators divided CD4+ cells into CD45RA+ naive and CD45RA-negative memory subsets. In the case of this clone: The antigen remains undetermined. In the same sample, other DNA sequences code for this CDR3.

This CDR3 region has 14 residues. The junction had 3 bases not matched to a gene; V was cut back by 3 bases and J by 3 bases. The V gene's germline CDR1 is SGHTA and CDR2 FQGTGA. Using immunoSEQ multiplex PCR, the repertoire was profiled, and TCRdb retains in-frame clones only, with some absent. The sample comprises nearly 1 million clones, more than 75% of which are singletons, and approximately 1.5% rests with the top ten. The receptor's source is a young man in good health. Sample: memory CD4+ T cells sorted from blood. Sample subset: CD45RA-negative fraction. The rearrangement uses TRBV7-3 and TRBJ2-3, with TRBD2 identical over 7 bases. CDR3 DNA sequence: TGTGCCAGCAGCTTCACGGGAGGTACAGATACGCAGTATTTT. Protein product: CASSFTGGTDTQYF.